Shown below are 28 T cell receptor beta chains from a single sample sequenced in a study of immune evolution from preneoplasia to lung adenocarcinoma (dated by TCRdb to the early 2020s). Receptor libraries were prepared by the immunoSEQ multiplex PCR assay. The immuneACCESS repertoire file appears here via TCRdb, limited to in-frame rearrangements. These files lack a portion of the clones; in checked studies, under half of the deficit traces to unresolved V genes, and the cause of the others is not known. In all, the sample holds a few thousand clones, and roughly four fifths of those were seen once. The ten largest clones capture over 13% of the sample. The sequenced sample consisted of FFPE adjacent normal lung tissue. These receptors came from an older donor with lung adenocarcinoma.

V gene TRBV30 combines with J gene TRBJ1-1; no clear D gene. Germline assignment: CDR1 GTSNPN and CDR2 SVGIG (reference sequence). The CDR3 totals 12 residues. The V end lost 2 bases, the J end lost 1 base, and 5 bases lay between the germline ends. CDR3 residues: CAWSPGNTEAFF. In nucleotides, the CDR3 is TGTGCCTGGAGTCCGGGGAACACTGAAGCTTTCTTT.

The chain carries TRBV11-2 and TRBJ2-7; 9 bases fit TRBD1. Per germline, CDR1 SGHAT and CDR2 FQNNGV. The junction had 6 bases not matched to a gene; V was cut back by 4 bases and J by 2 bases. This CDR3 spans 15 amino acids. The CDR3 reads CASSSGTGRTYEQYF. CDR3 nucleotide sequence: TGTGCCAGCAGCTCGGGGACAGGGCGTACCTACGAGCAGTACTTC. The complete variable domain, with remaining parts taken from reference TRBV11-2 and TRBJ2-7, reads EAGVAQSPRYKIIEKRQSVAFWCNPISGHATLYWYQQILGQGPKLLIQFQNNGVVDDSQLPKDRFSAERLKGVDSTLKIQPAKLEDSAVYLCASSSGTGRTYEQYFGPGTRLTVT.

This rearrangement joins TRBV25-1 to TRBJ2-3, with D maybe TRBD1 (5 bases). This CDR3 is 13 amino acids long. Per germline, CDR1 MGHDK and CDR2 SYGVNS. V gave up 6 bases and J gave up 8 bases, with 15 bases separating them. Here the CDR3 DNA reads TGTGCCAGCAGCGAACCAGGGCTCGGTACGCAGTATTTT. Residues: CASSEPGLGTQYF.

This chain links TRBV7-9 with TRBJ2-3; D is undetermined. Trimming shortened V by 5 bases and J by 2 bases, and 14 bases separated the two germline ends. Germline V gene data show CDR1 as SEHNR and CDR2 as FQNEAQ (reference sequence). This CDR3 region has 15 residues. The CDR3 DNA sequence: TGTGCCAGCAGCCACTACTTGGCAGACACAGATACGCAGTATTTT. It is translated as CASSHYLADTDTQYF.

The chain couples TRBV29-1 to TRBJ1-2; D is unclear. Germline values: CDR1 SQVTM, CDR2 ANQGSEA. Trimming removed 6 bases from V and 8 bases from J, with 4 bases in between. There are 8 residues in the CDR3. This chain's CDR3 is CSVDGYTF. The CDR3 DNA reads TGCAGCGTCGACGGCTACACCTTC.

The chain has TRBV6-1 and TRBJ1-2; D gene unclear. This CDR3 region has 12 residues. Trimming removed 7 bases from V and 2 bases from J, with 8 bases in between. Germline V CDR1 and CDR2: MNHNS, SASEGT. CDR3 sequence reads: CASNGVNYGYTF. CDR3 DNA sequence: TGTGCCAGCAATGGGGTGAACTATGGCTACACCTTC.

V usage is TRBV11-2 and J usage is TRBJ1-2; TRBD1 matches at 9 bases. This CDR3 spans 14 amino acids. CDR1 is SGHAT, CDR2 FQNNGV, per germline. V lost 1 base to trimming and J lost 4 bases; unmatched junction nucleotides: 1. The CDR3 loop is CASSLGQGGYGYTF. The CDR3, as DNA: TGTGCCAGCAGCTTAGGACAGGGGGGCTATGGCTACACCTTC.

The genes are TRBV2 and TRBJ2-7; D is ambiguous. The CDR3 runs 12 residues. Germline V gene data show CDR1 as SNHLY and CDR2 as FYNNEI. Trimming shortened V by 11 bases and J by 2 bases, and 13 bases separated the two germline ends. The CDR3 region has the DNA TGTGCCTCACTACCCACCCCCTACGAGCAGTACTTC. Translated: CASLPTPYEQYF.

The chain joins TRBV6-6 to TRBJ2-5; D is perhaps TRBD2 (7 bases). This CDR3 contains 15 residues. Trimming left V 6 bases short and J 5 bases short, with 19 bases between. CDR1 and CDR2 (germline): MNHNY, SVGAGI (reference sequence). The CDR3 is CASSPGEGRGETQYF. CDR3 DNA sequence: TGTGCCAGCAGCCCAGGGGAGGGCCGTGGGGAGACCCAGTACTTC.

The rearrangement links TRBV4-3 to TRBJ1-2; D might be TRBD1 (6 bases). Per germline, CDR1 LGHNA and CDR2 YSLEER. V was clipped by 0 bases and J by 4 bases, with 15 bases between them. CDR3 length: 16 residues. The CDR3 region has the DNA TGCGCCAGCAGCCAAGAGATTGGTACAGGGAGCTATGGCTACACCTTC. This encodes CASSQEIGTGSYGYTF.

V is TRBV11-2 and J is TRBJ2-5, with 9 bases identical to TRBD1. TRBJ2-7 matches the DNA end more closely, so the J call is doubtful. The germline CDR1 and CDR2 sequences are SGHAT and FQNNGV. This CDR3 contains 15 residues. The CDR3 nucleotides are TGTGCCAGCAGCTTAATGGGACAGGGAACTTACGAGCAGTACTTC. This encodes CASSLMGQGTYEQYF.

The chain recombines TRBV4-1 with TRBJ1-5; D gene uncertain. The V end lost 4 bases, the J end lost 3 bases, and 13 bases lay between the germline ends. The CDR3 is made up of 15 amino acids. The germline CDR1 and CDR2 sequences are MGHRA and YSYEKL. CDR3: CASSPRQMTNQPQHF. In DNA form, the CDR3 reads TGCGCCAGCAGCCCCAGACAAATGACCAATCAGCCCCAGCATTTT.

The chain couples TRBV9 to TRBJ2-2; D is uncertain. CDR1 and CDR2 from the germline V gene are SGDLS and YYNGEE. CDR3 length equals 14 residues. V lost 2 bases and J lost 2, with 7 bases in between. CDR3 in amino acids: CASSVADNTGELFF. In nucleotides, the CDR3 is TGTGCCAGCAGCGTGGCGGACAACACCGGGGAGCTGTTTTTT. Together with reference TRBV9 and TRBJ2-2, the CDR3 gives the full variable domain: DSGVTQTPKHLITATGQRVTLRCSPRSGDLSVYWYQQSLDQGLQFLIQYYNGEERAKGNILERFSAQQFPDLHSELNLSSLELGDSALYFCASSVADNTGELFFGEGSRLTVL.

The CDR3 is CASSLGLSTDTQYF. In nucleotides, the CDR3 is TGTGCCAGCAGTTTGGGACTGAGCACAGATACGCAGTATTTT. This rearrangement joins TRBV27 to TRBJ2-3, with D maybe TRBD2 (6 bases). The CDR3 runs to 14 residues. Germline V gene data show CDR1 as MNHEY and CDR2 as SMNVEV (reference sequence). V was pared by 3 bases and J by 0 bases, with 7 bases between.

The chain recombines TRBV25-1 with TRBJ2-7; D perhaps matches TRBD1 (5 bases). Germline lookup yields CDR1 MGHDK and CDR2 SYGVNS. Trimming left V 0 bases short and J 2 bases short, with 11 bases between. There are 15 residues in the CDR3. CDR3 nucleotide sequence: TGTGCCAGCAGTGAATATCGGACCAGGGCCTACGAGCAGTACTTC. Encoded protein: CASSEYRTRAYEQYF.

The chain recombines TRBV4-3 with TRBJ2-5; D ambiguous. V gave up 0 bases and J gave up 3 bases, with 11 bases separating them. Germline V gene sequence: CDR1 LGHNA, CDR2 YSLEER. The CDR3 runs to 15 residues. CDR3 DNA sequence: TGCGCCAGCAGCCAAGATCCTGGTTTTAAAGAGACCCAGTACTTC. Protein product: CASSQDPGFKETQYF.

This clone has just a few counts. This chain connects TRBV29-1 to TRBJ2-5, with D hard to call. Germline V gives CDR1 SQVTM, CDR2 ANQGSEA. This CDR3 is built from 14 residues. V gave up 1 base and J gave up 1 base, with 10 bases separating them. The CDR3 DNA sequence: TGCAGCGTTGAAGCCCCGTGGACCCAAGAGACCCAGTACTTC. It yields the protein CSVEAPWTQETQYF.

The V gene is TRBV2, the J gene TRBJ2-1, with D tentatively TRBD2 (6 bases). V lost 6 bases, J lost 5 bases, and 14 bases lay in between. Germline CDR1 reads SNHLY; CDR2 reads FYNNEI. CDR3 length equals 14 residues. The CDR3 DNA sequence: TGTGCCAGCAGCCATGGGGACTTCGACAATGAGCAGTTCTTC. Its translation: CASSHGDFDNEQFF.

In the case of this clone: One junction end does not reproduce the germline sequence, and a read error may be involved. The CDR3 loop is CAWSVPPAFHF. As DNA, the CDR3 is TGTGCCTGGAGTGTTCCGCCCGCTTTCCACTTC. The chain joins TRBV30 to TRBJ2-7; D remains ambiguous. The CDR3 runs 11 residues. Germline V lookup: CDR1 GTSNPN, CDR2 SVGIG (reference sequence).

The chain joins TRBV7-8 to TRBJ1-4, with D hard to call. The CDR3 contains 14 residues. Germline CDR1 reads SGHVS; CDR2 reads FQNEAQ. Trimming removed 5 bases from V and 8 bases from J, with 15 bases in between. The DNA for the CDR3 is TGTGCCAGCAGCCCCGATCGACCGCCAGAAAAACTGTTTTTT. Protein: CASSPDRPPEKLFF.

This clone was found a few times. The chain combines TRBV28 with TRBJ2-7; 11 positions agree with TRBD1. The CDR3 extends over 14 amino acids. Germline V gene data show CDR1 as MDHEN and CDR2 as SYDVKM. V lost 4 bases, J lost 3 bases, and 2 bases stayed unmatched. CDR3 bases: TGTGCCAGCAGTTGGGGGACAGGGGGCTACGAGCAGTACTTC. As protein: CASSWGTGGYEQYF.

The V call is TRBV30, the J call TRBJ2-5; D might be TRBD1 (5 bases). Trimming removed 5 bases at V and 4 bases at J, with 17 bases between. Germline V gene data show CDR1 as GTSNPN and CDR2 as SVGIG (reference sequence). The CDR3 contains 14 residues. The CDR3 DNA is TGTGCCTGGGGCGGCAGGGCCGGATCAGAGACCCAGTACTTC. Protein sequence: CAWGGRAGSETQYF.

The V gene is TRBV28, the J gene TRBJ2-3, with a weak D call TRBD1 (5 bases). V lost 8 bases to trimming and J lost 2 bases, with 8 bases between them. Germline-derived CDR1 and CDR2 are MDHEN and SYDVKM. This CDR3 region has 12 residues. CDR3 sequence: CASRQYTDTQYF. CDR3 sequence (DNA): TGTGCCAGCCGACAGTACACAGATACGCAGTATTTT.

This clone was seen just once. DNA of the CDR3: TGTGCCAGCAGCCAATTTGCGGCTAGCGGGACCGGGGAGCTGTTTTTT. Translation gives CASSQFAASGTGELFF. The chain uses TRBV16 and TRBJ2-2; 8 nucleotides agree with TRBD2. Losses at the gene ends were 1 base for V and 5 bases for J; bases not matched to a gene: 6. Looked up from germline, CDR1 is KGHSY and CDR2 is FQNENV. The CDR3 spans 16 residues.

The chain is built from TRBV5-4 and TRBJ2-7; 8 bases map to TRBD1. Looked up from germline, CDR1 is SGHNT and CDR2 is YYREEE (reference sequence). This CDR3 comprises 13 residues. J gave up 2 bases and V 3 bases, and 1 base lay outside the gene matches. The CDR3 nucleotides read TGTGCCAGCAGCTCACAGGGGGCCTACGAGCAGTACTTC. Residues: CASSSQGAYEQYF.

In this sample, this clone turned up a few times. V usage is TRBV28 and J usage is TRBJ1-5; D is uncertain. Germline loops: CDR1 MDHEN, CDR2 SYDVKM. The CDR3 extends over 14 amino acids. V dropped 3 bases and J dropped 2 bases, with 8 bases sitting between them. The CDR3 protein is CASSLDDGNQPQHF. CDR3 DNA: TGTGCCAGCAGTTTGGATGACGGCAATCAGCCCCAGCATTTT.

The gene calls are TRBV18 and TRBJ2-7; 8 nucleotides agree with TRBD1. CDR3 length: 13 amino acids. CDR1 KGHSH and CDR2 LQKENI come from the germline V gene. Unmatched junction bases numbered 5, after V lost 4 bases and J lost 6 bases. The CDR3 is CASSRETGVEQYF. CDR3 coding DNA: TGTGCCAGCTCACGCGAGACAGGGGTCGAGCAGTACTTC. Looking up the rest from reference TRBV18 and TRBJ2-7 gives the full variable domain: NAGVMQNPRHLVRRRGQEARLRCSPMKGHSHVYWYRQLPEEGLKFMVYLQKENIIDESGMPKERFSAEFPKEGPSILRIQQVVRGDSAAYFCASSRETGVEQYFGPGTRLTVT.

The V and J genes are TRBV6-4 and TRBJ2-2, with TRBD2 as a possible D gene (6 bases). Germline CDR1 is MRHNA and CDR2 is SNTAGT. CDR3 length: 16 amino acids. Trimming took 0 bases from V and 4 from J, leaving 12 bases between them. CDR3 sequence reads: CASSDSGQGGTGELFF. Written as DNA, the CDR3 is TGTGCCAGCAGTGACTCTGGGCAGGGAGGCACCGGGGAGCTGTTTTTT.